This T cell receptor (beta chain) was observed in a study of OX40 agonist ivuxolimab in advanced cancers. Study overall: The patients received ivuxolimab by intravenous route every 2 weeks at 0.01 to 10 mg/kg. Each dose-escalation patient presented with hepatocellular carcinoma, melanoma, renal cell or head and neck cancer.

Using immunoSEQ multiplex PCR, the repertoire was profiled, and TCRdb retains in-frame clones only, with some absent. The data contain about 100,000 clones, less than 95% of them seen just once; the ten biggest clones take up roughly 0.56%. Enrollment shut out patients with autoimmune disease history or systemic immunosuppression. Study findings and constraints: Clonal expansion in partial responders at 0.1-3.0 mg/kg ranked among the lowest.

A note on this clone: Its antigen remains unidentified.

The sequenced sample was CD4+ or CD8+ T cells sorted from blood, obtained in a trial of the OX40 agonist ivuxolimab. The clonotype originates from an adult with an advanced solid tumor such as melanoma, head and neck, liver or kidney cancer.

CDR3 in amino acids: CASSTGQATQETQYF. CDR3 nucleotide sequence: TGTGCCAGCAGTACGGGACAGGCCACCCAAGAGACCCAGTACTTC. This rearrangement joins TRBV2 to TRBJ2-5; 8 nucleotides match TRBD1. This CDR3 has 15 residues. In germline, CDR1 is SNHLY, CDR2 FYNNEI. With 5 bases clipped from V and 1 base from J, the junction kept 6 bases outside the gene matches.